The 18 T cell receptor beta chains reported below all come from one sample, sequenced in a study of Graves' ophthalmopathy and Graves' hyperthyroidism. From RNA, the CDR3 regions of TCR beta chains were amplified and sequenced. HTBI-primed first-round RT-PCR preceded second-round multiplex PCR. TCRdb analysed the multiplex PCR reads with MiXCR anew, one entry per CDR3 protein. The sample contains 500,000 to 600,000 distinct CDR3 sequences, 35% to 40% of which appear only once. Sequences were obtained from peripheral blood or thyroid tissue (not recorded which). These receptors were collected from an adult man with Graves' hyperthyroidism.

In this sample, this clonotype turned up many times. The genes are TRBV7-3 and TRBJ2-2; 8 positions match TRBD1. This CDR3 comprises 16 residues. Germline lookup yields CDR1 SGHTA and CDR2 FQGTGA. V lost 5 bases, J lost 4 bases, and 9 bases stayed unmatched. The CDR3: CASSASGTGRTGELFF. Written as DNA, the CDR3 is TGTGCCAGCAGCGCCTCCGGGACAGGCCGCACCGGGGAGCTGTTTTTT.

The chain carries TRBV19 and TRBJ2-2; 9 bases align to TRBD1. CDR3 length: 15 residues. In germline, CDR1 is LNHDA, CDR2 SQIVND (reference sequence). With 8 bases clipped from V and 5 bases from J, the junction kept 9 bases outside the gene matches. CDR3 region: CASYPGQGVTGELFF. The DNA for the CDR3 is TGTGCCAGTTATCCGGGACAGGGAGTAACCGGGGAGCTGTTTTTT.

This clonotype was seen ten or more times. The junction differs from germline at one of its ends, possibly a read error. The rearrangement uses TRBV29-1 and TRBJ2-7; D is perhaps TRBD1 or TRBD2 (5 bases each). This CDR3 spans 14 amino acids. The germline gives CDR1 SQVTM, CDR2 ANQGSEA. The CDR3 coding sequence is TGCAGCGTCGAAGCCGGGACCGCTTCCTACGAGCAGTACTTC. Its protein is CSVEAGTASYEQYF.

Notes on this clonotype: A much larger clone lies a single base off, so this may be a read error. The conserved final phenylalanine or tryptophan is absent from the CDR3, which likely points to a read error. CDR3 protein: CASRLGQGDTEAFL. The CDR3 DNA sequence: TGTGCCAGCAGACTTGGACAGGGAGATACTGAAGCTTTCCTT. The chain links TRBV7-8 to TRBJ1-1; TRBD1 agrees at 8 bases. The CDR3 spans 14 residues. CDR1 is SGHVS, CDR2 FQNEAQ, per germline. Trimming removed 6 bases from V and 5 bases from J; junction bases left unmatched: 8.

The chain links TRBV7-3 to TRBJ1-2, with D uncertain. CDR3 length: 12 amino acids. V lost 5 bases and J lost 8, with 12 bases in between. The V gene's germline CDR1 is SGHTA and CDR2 FQGTGA. In nucleotides, the CDR3 is TGTGCCAGCAGCCAACCGGGGTCGGGCTACACCTTC. Translated: CASSQPGSGYTF.

This clonotype has a count of ten or more. V usage is TRBV2 and J usage is TRBJ1-5; no clear D. Trimming took off 4 bases at V and 4 bases at J, with 8 bases between the two ends. Germline lookup yields CDR1 SNHLY and CDR2 FYNNEI. There are 13 residues in the CDR3. In nucleotides, the CDR3 is TGTGCCAGCAGTGGGGCGTTGAATCAGCCCCAGCATTTT. The encoded protein is CASSGALNQPQHF. Full variable domain (remainder filled in from reference TRBV2 and TRBJ1-5): EPEVTQTPSHQVTQMGQEVILRCVPISNHLYFYWYRQILGQKVEFLVSFYNNEISEKSEIFDDQFSVERPDGSNFTLKIRSTKLEDSAMYFCASSGALNQPQHFGDGTRLSIL.

The V and J genes are TRBV29-1 and TRBJ2-5; TRBD1 agrees at 8 bases. Germline CDR1 reads SQVTM; CDR2 reads ANQGSEA. CDR3 length: 14 amino acids. The trim removed 8 bases at V and 4 bases at J, leaving 12 bases unmatched. CDR3 nucleotide sequence: TGCAGCTACTCCACCCCCAGGGGGCCAGAGACCCAGTACTTC. Translating it yields CSYSTPRGPETQYF. Based on the CDR3 plus reference TRBV29-1 and TRBJ2-5, the full variable domain is SAVISQKPSRDICQRGTSLTIQCQVDSQVTMMFWYRQQPGQSLTLIATANQGSEATYESGFVIDKFPISRPNLTFSTLTVSNMSPEDSSIYLCSYSTPRGPETQYFGPGTRLLVL.

This rearrangement joins TRBV2 to TRBJ2-5; TRBD1 might be the D (5 bases). The V end lost 5 bases, the J end lost 5 bases, and 15 bases lay between the germline ends. The germline CDR1 and CDR2 sequences are SNHLY and FYNNEI. The CDR3 runs 14 residues. CDR3 sequence reads: CASSLDSLGETQYF. CDR3 DNA sequence: TGTGCCAGCAGTTTAGACAGTCTCGGGGAGACCCAGTACTTC. Complete variable domain (other parts from reference TRBV2 and TRBJ2-5): EPEVTQTPSHQVTQMGQEVILRCVPISNHLYFYWYRQILGQKVEFLVSFYNNEISEKSEIFDDQFSVERPDGSNFTLKIRSTKLEDSAMYFCASSLDSLGETQYFGPGTRLLVL.

The rearrangement uses TRBV10-3 and TRBJ1-1, with no clear D. Germline V gene data show CDR1 as ENHRY and CDR2 as SYGVKD. V gave up 11 bases and J gave up 6 bases, with 13 bases separating them. This CDR3 comprises 11 residues. CDR3 DNA sequence: TGTGCCGGCACGGGGAGTTCTGAAGCTTTCTTT. Encoded protein: CAGTGSSEAFF.

This clonotype was counted a few times. The V and J genes are TRBV2 and TRBJ1-2; D call uncertain. Germline CDR1 is SNHLY and CDR2 is FYNNEI. V was cut by 4 bases and J by 5 bases, with 17 bases left in between. CDR3 length: 15 residues. The CDR3 loop reads CASSGLFGEEYGYTF. The CDR3 coding sequence is TGTGCCAGCAGTGGCCTTTTTGGGGAGGAGTATGGCTACACCTTC.

This clonotype was found many times. The chain has TRBV6-1 and TRBJ2-5; D may correspond to TRBD1 or TRBD2 (6 bases each). The germline gives CDR1 MNHNS, CDR2 SASEGT. Trimming removed 7 bases from V and 5 bases from J, with 14 bases in between. This CDR3 region has 13 residues. The CDR3 DNA reads TGTGCCAGCACGGGGGCGTTTGAGGAGACCCAGTACTTC. It translates to CASTGAFEETQYF.

This chain links TRBV10-3 with TRBJ2-5; tentative D call: TRBD1 (5 bases). Trimming pared 3 bases from V and 5 bases from J, leaving 10 bases between. This CDR3 region has 13 residues. The germline V gene encodes CDR1 ENHRY and CDR2 SYGVKD. The CDR3 is CAISDRQGETQYF. CDR3 DNA: TGTGCCATCAGTGACAGGCAGGGTGAGACCCAGTACTTC.

The chain combines TRBV7-9 with TRBJ2-7; 9 nucleotides line up with TRBD1. TRBJ2-1 matches the DNA end more closely, so the J call is doubtful. Germline V CDR1 and CDR2: SEHNR, FQNEAQ (reference sequence). The CDR3 consists of 15 residues. Here the CDR3 reads CASSSRQGEYNEQFF. In DNA, the CDR3 is TGTGCCAGCAGCTCCCGACAGGGGGAGTACAATGAGCAGTTCTTC.

V is TRBV25-1 and J is TRBJ1-4; 9 nucleotides line up with TRBD1. Germline values: CDR1 MGHDK, CDR2 SYGVNS. The CDR3 consists of 16 residues. The ends lost 4 bases at V and 10 bases at J; junction bases unmatched: 13. The CDR3 nucleotides read TGTGCCAGCAGTGTTTTTGCGGGACAGGGCAGTGGAAAACTGTTTTTT. Translation: CASSVFAGQGSGKLFF.

This clonotype showed up many times. The CDR3 is CSVVVAGQDQPQHF. CDR3 DNA sequence: TGCAGCGTTGTCGTGGCAGGGCAAGATCAGCCCCAGCATTTT. The chain combines TRBV29-1 with TRBJ1-5; D perhaps matches TRBD1 (5 bases). Germline V lookup: CDR1 SQVTM, CDR2 ANQGSEA. The CDR3 extends over 14 amino acids. V was shortened by 4 bases and J by 5 bases, with 15 bases between the two germline ends.

The rearrangement uses TRBV5-8 and TRBJ1-3; 9 nucleotides agree with TRBD1. V lost 2 bases and J lost 4; bases outside the gene matches: 4. The CDR3 sequence is 15 residues long. Germline loops: CDR1 SGHTS, CDR2 YDEGEE. The CDR3 here is CASSLTGGEGNTIYF. The CDR3 nucleotides are TGTGCCAGCAGCTTAACAGGGGGCGAAGGAAACACCATATATTTT.

The table lists this clonotype with a few counts. V usage is TRBV6-1 and J usage is TRBJ2-7; D unclear. Trimming removed 0 bases from V and 0 bases from J, with 9 bases in between. Germline CDR1 MNHNS, CDR2 SASEGT. The CDR3 totals 15 residues. Written as DNA, the CDR3 is TGTGCCAGCAGTGAAGCGTTTGAGAGCTCCTACGAGCAGTACTTC. Amino acid sequence: CASSEAFESSYEQYF.

The rearrangement links TRBV29-1 to TRBJ2-3; 12 positions match TRBD2. The CDR3 runs 17 residues. V trimming: 7 bases; J trimming: 2 bases; junction bases outside the gene matches: 13. Germline-derived CDR1 and CDR2 are SQVTM and ANQGSEA. The CDR3 region is CSASLAGGDHSTDTQYF. The DNA of the CDR3 is TGCAGCGCCTCACTAGCGGGGGGCGATCACTCCACAGATACGCAGTATTTT.